This T cell receptor (beta chain) was sequenced in a study of control samples from healthy donors and cancer patients. The CDR3 length is 13 residues. Germline-derived CDR1 and CDR2 are SNHLY and FYNNEI. The V end was cut by 8 bases, the J end by 5 bases, with 14 bases between. TCRdb keeps only in-frame clones here, not all; method: immunoSEQ multiplex PCR. There are about 18,000 clones in the sample; about 85% occur only once, and approximately 32% lies in the top ten. The receptor comes from a woman between 65 and 79 years old with lung cancer. The chain recombines TRBV2 with TRBJ2-3, with D perhaps matching TRBD2 (5 bases). The sample comprised PBMCs. The CDR3 protein is CASERTGQDTQYF. CDR3 DNA: TGTGCCAGCGAGAGGACTGGGCAAGATACGCAGTATTTT.